These T cell receptor beta chains were read from a single sample in a study of T cell repertoires in cytomegalovirus infection. Each CDR3 protein gets one entry after TCRdb re-called the reads with MiXCR. The table has 650,000 to 900,000 distinct CDR3 sequences, 25% to 30% seen once. Which antigens these TCRs recognize remains unknown. Specimen: cultured CD8+ T cells from PBMCs, collected from culture after CMV antigen stimulation. Source of these receptors: a human donor in good health (CMV status not recorded). Some clones in this sample may be carry-over from other donors' samples. Both conserved end residues are part of each CDR3. D genes are given only for firm matches. Size is omitted from some rows. Given values are once, few, many or a class for expanded clones.

CDR3: CASSYSRSYEQYF
DNA: TGTGCCAGCAGTTACTCGCGGTCCTACGAGCAGTACTTC
V: TRBV6-6
J: TRBJ2-7
size: few
length: 13
D: .

CDR3: CASSLSGRHYEQYF
DNA: TGTGCCAGCAGCTTATCCGGGAGGCACTACGAGCAGTACTTC
V: TRBV7-9
J: TRBJ2-7
size: many
length: 14
D: TRBD2

CDR3: CASSSRDRGKEETQYF
DNA: TGTGCCAGCAGCTCCCGGGACAGGGGGAAGGAAGAGACCCAGTACTTC
V: TRBV14
J: TRBJ2-5
size: .
length: 16
D: TRBD1

CDR3: CASRPVGDLSNQPQHF
DNA: TGTGCCAGCAGGCCCGTCGGGGACCTTAGCAATCAGCCCCAGCATTTT
V: TRBV27
J: TRBJ1-5
size: few
length: 16
D: .

CDR3: CASSLARRAANEKLFF
DNA: TGTGCCAGCAGCTTAGCGCGGAGAGCGGCTAATGAAAAACTGTTTTTT
V: TRBV7-8
J: TRBJ1-4
size: .
length: 16
D: .

CDR3: CASAPAQGFHQPQHF
DNA: TGTGCCAGCGCCCCGGCACAGGGTTTTCATCAGCCCCAGCATTTT
V: TRBV7-9
J: TRBJ1-5
size: .
length: 15
D: .

CDR3: CASSQDDWGAVKTEAFF
DNA: TGCGCCAGCAGCCAAGATGATTGGGGGGCTGTGAAAACTGAAGCTTTCTTT
V: TRBV4-1
J: TRBJ1-1
size: .
length: 17
D: .

CDR3: CASSHSGDNNEQFF
DNA: TGCGCCAGCAGCCATAGCGGGGATAACAATGAGCAGTTCTTC
V: TRBV4-1
J: TRBJ2-1
size: .
length: 14
D: TRBD2

CDR3: CASRYTSGGYTDTQYF
DNA: TGTGCCAGCAGGTATACTAGCGGGGGATACACAGATACGCAGTATTTT
V: TRBV28
J: TRBJ2-3
size: .
length: 16
D: TRBD2

CDR3: CASSLVGLEGYTF
DNA: TGCGCCAGCAGCTTGGTGGGGCTCGAGGGCTACACCTTC
V: TRBV5-1
J: TRBJ1-2
size: .
length: 13
D: .

CDR3: CASSQVRDRVFGYTF
DNA: TGCGCCAGCAGCCAAGTAAGGGACAGGGTTTTTGGCTACACCTTC
V: TRBV4-1
J: TRBJ1-2
size: few
length: 15
D: TRBD1

CDR3: CASSTTYGGYEQYF
DNA: TGTGCCAGCAGTACGACATACGGTGGCTACGAGCAGTACTTC
V: TRBV6-1
J: TRBJ2-7
size: few
length: 14
D: .

CDR3: CASSHTGQQETQYF
DNA: TGTGCCAGCAGTCACACGGGACAGCAAGAGACCCAGTACTTC
V: TRBV12-3/TRBV12-4
J: TRBJ2-5
size: few
length: 14
D: TRBD1

CDR3: CASSRSGGRDEQFF
DNA: TGTGCTAGCAGTCGTAGCGGGGGGAGAGATGAGCAGTTCTTC
V: TRBV7-7
J: TRBJ2-1
size: many
length: 14
D: TRBD2

CDR3: CASSSKDRPAPMDYGYTF
DNA: TGCGCCAGCAGCTCCAAGGACAGGCCCGCCCCAATGGACTATGGCTACACCTTC
V: TRBV5-1
J: TRBJ1-2
size: .
length: 18
D: TRBD1

CDR3: CASSSTDSNSPLHF
DNA: TGTGCCAGCAGTTCGACAGACAGTAATTCACCCCTCCACTTT
V: TRBV27
J: TRBJ1-6
size: few
length: 14
D: .

CDR3: CAISLQGAWGYTF
DNA: TGTGCCATCAGTCTCCAGGGGGCTTGGGGCTACACCTTC
V: TRBV10-3
J: TRBJ1-2
size: few
length: 13
D: TRBD1

CDR3: CASSYTGVDEKLFF
DNA: TGTGCCAGCAGCTACACCGGGGTAGACGAAAAACTGTTTTTT
V: TRBV7-9
J: TRBJ1-4
size: .
length: 14
D: .

CDR3: CASSVLSGTGKAEAFF
DNA: TGCGCCAGCAGTGTCCTTTCAGGGACAGGTAAGGCTGAAGCTTTCTTT
V: TRBV10-2
J: TRBJ1-1
size: .
length: 16
D: TRBD1

CDR3: CASSQRGQGSYEQYF
DNA: TGCGCCAGCAGTCAACGGGGACAGGGCTCCTACGAGCAGTACTTC
V: TRBV23-1
J: TRBJ2-7
size: .
length: 15
D: TRBD1

CDR3: CASSVNRLIASYEQYF
DNA: TGTGCCAGCAGCGTAAACAGGTTAATTGCGTCCTACGAGCAGTACTTC
V: TRBV7-8
J: TRBJ2-7
size: .
length: 16
D: .

CDR3: CASSENPGNTEAFF
DNA: TGTGCCAGCAGCGAGAACCCGGGGAACACTGAAGCTTTCTTT
V: TRBV7-6
J: TRBJ1-1
size: many
length: 14
D: .

CDR3: CASNQGFEKLFF
DNA: TGTGCCAGCAATCAGGGGTTCGAAAAACTGTTTTTT
V: TRBV7-4
J: TRBJ1-4
size: .
length: 12
D: .

CDR3: CATRGTGGDTEAFF
DNA: TGTGCCACCAGAGGGACAGGGGGAGACACTGAAGCTTTCTTT
V: TRBV24-1
J: TRBJ1-1
size: few
length: 14
D: TRBD1

CDR3: CASSLAGDRSISNQPQHF
DNA: TGTGCCAGCAGCTTAGCTGGGGACCGCTCTATAAGCAATCAGCCCCAGCATTTT
V: TRBV7-6
J: TRBJ1-5
size: many
length: 18
D: .

CDR3: CASSALGKGGNEKLFF
DNA: TGTGCCAGCAGCGCCCTTGGCAAGGGGGGCAATGAAAAACTGTTTTTT
V: TRBV13
J: TRBJ1-4
size: .
length: 16
D: .

CDR3: CASSFQSRHTGELFF
DNA: TGTGCCAGCAGCTTCCAGAGCCGGCACACCGGGGAGCTGTTTTTT
V: TRBV7-6
J: TRBJ2-2
size: few
length: 15
D: .

CDR3: CASGGQNTGELFF
DNA: TGTGCTAGTGGTGGACAAAACACCGGGGAGCTGTTTTTT
V: TRBV12-5
J: TRBJ2-2
size: .
length: 13
D: .

CDR3: CAISEWRSQTVYGYTF
DNA: TGTGCCATCAGTGAGTGGCGCAGCCAGACTGTCTATGGCTACACCTTC
V: TRBV10-3
J: TRBJ1-2
size: .
length: 16
D: .